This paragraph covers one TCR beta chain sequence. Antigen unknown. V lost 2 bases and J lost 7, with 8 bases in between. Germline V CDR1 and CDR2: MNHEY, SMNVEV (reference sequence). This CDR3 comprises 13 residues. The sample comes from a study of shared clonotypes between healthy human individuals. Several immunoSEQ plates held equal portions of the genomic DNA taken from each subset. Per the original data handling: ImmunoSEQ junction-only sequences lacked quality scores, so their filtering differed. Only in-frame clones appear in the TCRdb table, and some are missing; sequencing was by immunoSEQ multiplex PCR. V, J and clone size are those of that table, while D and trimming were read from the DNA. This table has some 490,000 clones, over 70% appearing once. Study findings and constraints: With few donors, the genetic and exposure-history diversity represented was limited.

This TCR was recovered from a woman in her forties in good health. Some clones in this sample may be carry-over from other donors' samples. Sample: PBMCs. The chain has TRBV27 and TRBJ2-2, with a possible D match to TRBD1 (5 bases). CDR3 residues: CASSLMQGGELFF. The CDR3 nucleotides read TGTGCCAGCAGTTTAATGCAGGGCGGGGAGCTGTTTTTT.